These 9 T cell receptor beta chains came from one sample sequenced in a study of blood T cell repertoires in COVID-19. Clones were sequenced by immunoSEQ multiplex PCR, and TCRdb holds only the in-frame ones, with some missing. The repertoire holds over 200,000 clones, about 89% seen once, with 0.95% to 1.5% in the top ten. Sequenced: PBMCs or T cells enriched from blood (not recorded which). The source is a human donor in a cohort exposed to, infected with or recovered from COVID-19 (not recorded which). The donor label of this sample is uncertain.

CDR3 nucleotides: TGTGCCAGTAGTAGTGAACAGAACAATAATTCACCCCTCCACTTT. Translated: CASSSEQNNNSPLHF. The chain links TRBV19 to TRBJ1-6; D is uncertain. CDR3 length: 15 amino acids. The germline CDR1 and CDR2 sequences are LNHDA and SQIVND (reference sequence). The germline V and J ends were trimmed by 4 bases and 5 bases, with 12 bases remaining between them.

The V and J genes are TRBV19 and TRBJ1-2; D gene ambiguous. The CDR3 totals 14 residues. Germline-derived CDR1 and CDR2 are LNHDA and SQIVND (reference sequence). Trimming removed 3 bases at V and 6 bases at J, with 14 bases between. The CDR3 region has the DNA TGTGCCAGTAGTATGGATTTGGGCAAGAATGGCTACACCTTC. Protein product: CASSMDLGKNGYTF.

The chain joins TRBV19 to TRBJ2-1; the D gene is possibly TRBD2 (7 bases). Germline V gives CDR1 LNHDA, CDR2 SQIVND (reference sequence). This CDR3 has 15 amino acids. Trimming shortened V by 9 bases and J by 6 bases, and 21 bases separated the two germline ends. The CDR3 sequence: CASPEHRGAPNEQFF. The CDR3 region has the DNA TGTGCCAGCCCTGAACACCGGGGGGCCCCCAATGAGCAGTTCTTC.

The rearrangement uses TRBV25-1 and TRBJ2-2; 11 bases match TRBD1. Trimming at V came to 3 bases and at J to 4 bases, leaving 4 bases not matched to a gene. Germline CDR1 MGHDK, CDR2 SYGVNS. The CDR3 covers 16 residues. Here the CDR3 reads CASSDIGTGGTGELFF. The CDR3, as DNA: TGTGCCAGCAGTGATATCGGGACAGGGGGCACCGGGGAGCTGTTTTTT.

The rearrangement links TRBV5-1 to TRBJ2-3; 8 positions match TRBD2. The junction had 2 bases not matched to a gene; V was cut back by 0 bases and J by 5 bases. The CDR3 consists of 14 residues. CDR1 and CDR2 from the germline V gene are SGHRS and YFSETQ. CDR3 sequence (DNA): TGCGCCAGCAGCTTGGGGCTAGCGGGAGATACGCAGTATTTT. Encoded protein: CASSLGLAGDTQYF. Filled out from reference TRBV5-1 and TRBJ2-3, the complete variable domain reads KAGVTQTPRYLIKTRGQQVTLSCSPISGHRSVSWYQQTPGQGLQFLFEYFSETQRNKGNFPGRFSGRQFSNSRSEMNVSTLELGDSALYLCASSLGLAGDTQYFGPGTRLTVL.

This clone was observed a handful of times. The chain uses TRBV9 and TRBJ1-4; weak D call: TRBD1 (5 bases). The CDR3 has 17 residues. V dropped 4 bases and J dropped 0 bases, with 16 bases sitting between them. Germline assignment: CDR1 SGDLS and CDR2 YYNGEE. The CDR3 reads CASSLSAGRSTNEKLFF. DNA of the CDR3: TGTGCCAGCAGCCTATCCGCGGGGCGGTCAACTAATGAAAAACTGTTTTTT. Combining the CDR3 with reference TRBV9 and TRBJ1-4 gives the whole variable domain DSGVTQTPKHLITATGQRVTLRCSPRSGDLSVYWYQQSLDQGLQFLIQYYNGEERAKGNILERFSAQQFPDLHSELNLSSLELGDSALYFCASSLSAGRSTNEKLFFGSGTQLSVL.

V usage is TRBV7-9 and J usage is TRBJ2-7; no definite D call. CDR1 is SEHNR and CDR2 is FQNEAQ in the germline V gene (reference sequence). This CDR3 is built from 15 residues. The ends were cut back, 1 base at V and 2 bases at J, with 12 bases in the middle. The CDR3 protein is CASSLEGGSAYEQYF. CDR3 coding DNA: TGTGCCAGCAGCTTAGAAGGCGGCAGCGCCTACGAGCAGTACTTC. The variable domain in full, completed from reference TRBV7-9 and TRBJ2-7, reads DTGVSQNPRHKITKRGQNVTFRCDPISEHNRLYWYRQTLGQGPEFLTYFQNEAQLEKSRLLSDRFSAERPKGSFSTLEIQRTEQGDSAMYLCASSLEGGSAYEQYFGPGTRLTVT.

The rearrangement links TRBV30 to TRBJ1-4; 9 bases are a match to TRBD1. This CDR3 region has 13 residues. J was trimmed by 7 bases and V by 5 bases; bases with no gene match: 5. The germline V gene has CDR1 GTSNPN and CDR2 SVGIG (reference sequence). The CDR3 DNA is TGTGCCTGGGAGACAGGGGGGGGTGAAAAACTGTTTTTT. Its translation is CAWETGGGEKLFF.

The chain links TRBV19 to TRBJ2-2, with a possible D match to TRBD2 (6 bases). Trimming removed 6 bases at V and 5 bases at J, with 19 bases between. The CDR3 runs to 16 residues. Looked up from germline, CDR1 is LNHDA and CDR2 is SQIVND (reference sequence). The CDR3: CASSYYGTEGTGELFF. The CDR3 DNA is TGTGCCAGTAGCTACTATGGGACGGAGGGGACCGGGGAGCTGTTTTTT.